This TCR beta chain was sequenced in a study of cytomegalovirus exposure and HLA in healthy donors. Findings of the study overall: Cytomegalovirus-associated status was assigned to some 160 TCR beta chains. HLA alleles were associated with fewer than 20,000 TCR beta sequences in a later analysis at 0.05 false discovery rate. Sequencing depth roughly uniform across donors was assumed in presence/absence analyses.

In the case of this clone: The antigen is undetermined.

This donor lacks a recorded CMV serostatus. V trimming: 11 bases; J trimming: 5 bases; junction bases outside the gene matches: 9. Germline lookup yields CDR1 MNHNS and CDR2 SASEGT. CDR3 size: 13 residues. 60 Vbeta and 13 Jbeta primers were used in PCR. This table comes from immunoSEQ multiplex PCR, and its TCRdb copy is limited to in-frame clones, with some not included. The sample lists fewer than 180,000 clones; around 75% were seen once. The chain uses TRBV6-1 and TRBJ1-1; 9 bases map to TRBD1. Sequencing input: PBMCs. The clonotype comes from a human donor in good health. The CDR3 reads CAGGQGRLTEAFF. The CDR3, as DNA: TGTGCCGGGGGACAGGGAAGGTTGACTGAAGCTTTCTTT.